A single sample gave rise to the 10 T cell receptor beta chains below, sequenced in a study of shared T cell receptors in the human thymus. The data were produced by immunoSEQ multiplex PCR, yet TCRdb's version contains in-frame clones alone and is incomplete. Here the sample spans about 380,000 clones, around 95% being singletons. Sequenced sample: thymocytes. Receptor source: a human donor.

The rearrangement joins TRBV19 to TRBJ2-7; TRBD1 agrees at 8 bases. Unmatched junction bases numbered 9, after V lost 7 bases and J lost 4 bases. Germline-derived CDR1 and CDR2 are LNHDA and SQIVND (reference sequence). This CDR3 is 14 amino acids long. In DNA form, the CDR3 reads TGTGCCAGTACCCCGGACAGGGAGCTATACGAGCAGTACTTC. Protein: CASTPDRELYEQYF.

The CDR3 here is CASSPQLAGAYNEQFF. The CDR3 coding sequence is TGTGCCAGCAGTCCCCAACTAGCGGGAGCTTACAATGAGCAGTTCTTC. This chain links TRBV28 with TRBJ2-1, with TRBD2 matching over 11 bases. The trim removed 5 bases at V and 4 bases at J, leaving 7 bases unmatched. CDR1 and CDR2 from the germline V gene are MDHEN and SYDVKM. This CDR3 has 16 residues.

The rearrangement links TRBV7-8 to TRBJ2-1; 11 bases are shared with TRBD2. The CDR3 covers 18 residues. Germline assignment: CDR1 SGHVS and CDR2 FQNEAQ. The V and J ends lost 3 bases and 0 bases, in that order; junction bases with no gene match: 7. The CDR3 protein is CASSLGLAGGSSYNEQFF. CDR3 DNA: TGTGCCAGCAGCTTGGGGCTAGCGGGAGGCAGCTCCTACAATGAGCAGTTCTTC.

This chain uses TRBV6-1 with TRBJ1-2, with unresolved D. This CDR3 has 14 amino acids. Looked up from germline, CDR1 is MNHNS and CDR2 is SASEGT. The V end was cut by 5 bases, the J end by 4 bases, with 14 bases between. The CDR3 spells CASSRRASVYGYTF. DNA of the CDR3: TGTGCCAGCAGTCGAAGAGCCTCGGTCTATGGCTACACCTTC.

The genes are TRBV10-2 and TRBJ1-2; D not resolved. Germline CDR1 reads WSHSY; CDR2 reads SAAADI. The CDR3 totals 14 residues. V was trimmed by 3 bases and J by 7 bases, leaving 15 bases between them. CDR3 amino acids: CASSESGRSIGYTF. The CDR3 coding sequence is TGCGCCAGCAGTGAATCGGGCCGGAGCATTGGCTACACCTTC.

The DNA for the CDR3 is TGTGCCAGCAGCTTGGGCGGAGTCGGGGAGCTGTTTTTT. Translating gives CASSLGGVGELFF. The chain carries TRBV5-4 and TRBJ2-2; D gene ambiguous. CDR1 SGHNT and CDR2 YYREEE come from the germline V gene (reference sequence). This CDR3 is built from 13 residues. V lost 0 bases to trimming and J lost 7 bases, with 7 bases between them.

In regard to this clone: The same CDR3 also results from other DNA sequences found in this sample. The V gene is TRBV18, the J gene TRBJ2-5, with a weak D call TRBD2 (6 bases). Germline V gene sequence: CDR1 KGHSH, CDR2 LQKENI. Trimming left V 1 base short and J 3 bases short, with 12 bases between. The CDR3 is made up of 15 amino acids. CDR3 residues: CASSPRFGGEETQYF. The CDR3 bases are TGTGCCAGCTCACCACGGTTCGGGGGAGAAGAGACCCAGTACTTC.

This chain joins TRBV29-1 and TRBJ2-4; D might be TRBD1 (6 bases). The CDR3 has 14 amino acids. Trimming removed 6 bases from V and 5 bases from J, with 17 bases in between. CDR1 and CDR2 from the germline V gene are SQVTM and ANQGSEA. The CDR3 DNA reads TGCAGCGTGGCCGAACAGGGTCAGGAAAACATTCAGTACTTC. It is translated as CSVAEQGQENIQYF.

The gene calls are TRBV11-2 and TRBJ2-3; 7 bases map to TRBD2. The CDR3 covers 13 residues. Germline lookup yields CDR1 SGHAT and CDR2 FQNNGV. V was clipped by 10 bases and J by 3 bases; unmatched bases: 7. CDR3 DNA: TGTGCCACCCATCGGCGGGAGACAGATACGCAGTATTTT. This encodes CATHRRETDTQYF.

This clone is a singleton in its sample. The chain employs TRBV6-5 and TRBJ1-2, with D unresolved. Germline values: CDR1 MNHEY, CDR2 SVGAGI. Trimming took 5 bases from V and 2 from J, leaving 9 bases between them. The CDR3 length is 13 residues. The CDR3 spells CASSPRGNYGYTF. CDR3 coding DNA: TGTGCCAGCAGTCCCCGGGGAAACTATGGCTACACCTTC.